The rows below give T cell receptor beta chains drawn from one sample of a study of T cells in narcolepsy. Here immunoSEQ multiplex PCR was the method, and the copy in TCRdb shows in-frame clones only, minus some. Altogether around 30,000 clones are present, about four fifths being singletons, with the ten largest covering 0.75% to 1%. Sequencing was performed on CD45RA- memory CD4+ T cells from PBMCs. These TCRs come from a human donor with narcolepsy. Each CDR3 is given with its conserved first and last residue. The order of the fields is V gene, D gene, J gene, clone size, CDR3 DNA, CDR3 protein. A D gene is named only where the DNA matches it firmly. Clone size is shown for a subset of rows, as once, few, many or a class of expanded clone.

V gene: TRBV11-3
D gene: NA
J gene: TRBJ2-5
clone size: NA
CDR3 DNA: TGTGCCAGCAGCTTGGGGGGACACCCCCAAGAGACCCAGTACTTC
CDR3 protein: CASSLGGHPQETQYF

V gene: TRBV5-1
D gene: NA
J gene: TRBJ2-5
clone size: few
CDR3 DNA: TGCGCCAGCAGGAAAATCCAAGAGACCCAGTACTTC
CDR3 protein: CASRKIQETQYF

V gene: TRBV12-5
D gene: NA
J gene: TRBJ1-1
clone size: NA
CDR3 DNA: TGTGCTAGTGGTTCGGAGGGCCGTGCTTTCTTT
CDR3 protein: CASGSEGRAFF

V gene: TRBV6-6
D gene: TRBD2
J gene: TRBJ2-7
clone size: few
CDR3 DNA: TGTGCCAGCACCTATAGCGGGACTAGTTACTCCTACGAGCAGTACTTC
CDR3 protein: CASTYSGTSYSYEQYF

V gene: TRBV30
D gene: TRBD2
J gene: TRBJ2-2
clone size: NA
CDR3 DNA: TGTGCCTGGAGAATAGCGGGGGCTGATTTCCGGGAGCTGTTTTTT
CDR3 protein: CAWRIAGADFRELFF

V gene: TRBV5-1
D gene: TRBD1
J gene: TRBJ1-2
clone size: NA
CDR3 DNA: TGCGCCAGCAGCTCTCGGGACAGCTATGGCTACACCTTC
CDR3 protein: CASSSRDSYGYTF

V gene: TRBV19
D gene: NA
J gene: TRBJ1-1
clone size: once
CDR3 DNA: TGTGCCAGTAGCTGGACAGCGACGAACACTGAAGCTTTCTTT
CDR3 protein: CASSWTATNTEAFF

V gene: TRBV29-1
D gene: NA
J gene: TRBJ1-2
clone size: NA
CDR3 DNA: TGCAGCGTTGAAGTTAGGGGCGGGCAGACCCTCCTAGGAGGCTACACCTTC
CDR3 protein: CSVEVRGGQTLLGGYTF

V gene: TRBV5-1
D gene: NA
J gene: TRBJ1-2
clone size: NA
CDR3 DNA: TGCGCCAGCAGCTTGTACCTGGGGGCGGACGGCTACACCTTC
CDR3 protein: CASSLYLGADGYTF

V gene: TRBV7-2
D gene: NA
J gene: TRBJ2-4
clone size: NA
CDR3 DNA: TGTGCCAGCACGGATCCAGGGCGGGGCGGAGCCAAAAACATTCAGTACTTC
CDR3 protein: CASTDPGRGGAKNIQYF

V gene: TRBV7-8
D gene: NA
J gene: TRBJ1-5
clone size: NA
CDR3 DNA: TGTGCCAGCAGCTTAATAGGAGGGGGTAATCAGCCCCAGCATTTT
CDR3 protein: CASSLIGGGNQPQHF

V gene: TRBV18
D gene: TRBD1
J gene: TRBJ2-2
clone size: NA
CDR3 DNA: TGTGCCAGCTCGACCGGACAGGGATTGTCCGGGGAGCTGTTTTTT
CDR3 protein: CASSTGQGLSGELFF

V gene: TRBV18
D gene: TRBD1
J gene: TRBJ2-1
clone size: NA
CDR3 DNA: TGTGCCAGCTCACTCGACCCGACAGGGATCTACAATGAGCAGTTCTTC
CDR3 protein: CASSLDPTGIYNEQFF

V gene: TRBV28
D gene: TRBD1
J gene: TRBJ2-7
clone size: NA
CDR3 DNA: TGTGCCAGCACCGAACAGGGGTTGAACGAGCAGTACTTC
CDR3 protein: CASTEQGLNEQYF

V gene: TRBV19
D gene: TRBD2
J gene: TRBJ2-3
clone size: NA
CDR3 DNA: TGTGCCAGTAGTATAGTGGGGGGGAGCACAGATACGCAGTATTTT
CDR3 protein: CASSIVGGSTDTQYF

V gene: TRBV7-2
D gene: TRBD2
J gene: TRBJ2-1
clone size: NA
CDR3 DNA: TGTGCCAGCAGCTTACTTAGCGGGGTGGGCAATGAGCAGTTCTTC
CDR3 protein: CASSLLSGVGNEQFF

V gene: TRBV7-9
D gene: TRBD1
J gene: TRBJ2-3
clone size: NA
CDR3 DNA: TGTGCCAGCAGCTTTGGGGACAGGCTCATCGCCCCAGATACGCAGTATTTT
CDR3 protein: CASSFGDRLIAPDTQYF

V gene: TRBV21-1
D gene: NA
J gene: TRBJ2-1
clone size: NA
CDR3 DNA: TGTGCCAGCAGCCCTCTCAGCGGCGGGGAGACCCCCTATGGGCAGTTCTTC
CDR3 protein: CASSPLSGGETPYGQFF

V gene: TRBV5-4
D gene: NA
J gene: TRBJ1-3
clone size: NA
CDR3 DNA: TGTGCCAGCACCGATATCGGTCTGAGGAACACCATATATTTT
CDR3 protein: CASTDIGLRNTIYF

V gene: TRBV5-4
D gene: TRBD1
J gene: TRBJ2-7
clone size: NA
CDR3 DNA: TGTGCCAGCAGCTTGAACAGGGGGCTAGGCGAGCAGTACTTC
CDR3 protein: CASSLNRGLGEQYF

V gene: TRBV7-3
D gene: NA
J gene: TRBJ2-1
clone size: few
CDR3 DNA: TGTGCCAGCAGCTTAAATAGTGGCGGCTACAATGAGCAGTTCTTC
CDR3 protein: CASSLNSGGYNEQFF

V gene: TRBV5-1
D gene: NA
J gene: TRBJ1-2
clone size: NA
CDR3 DNA: TGCGCCAGCAGCTTGGACGGCGGGCGGGATGGCTACACCTTC
CDR3 protein: CASSLDGGRDGYTF

V gene: TRBV19
D gene: NA
J gene: TRBJ1-6
clone size: NA
CDR3 DNA: TGTGCCAGTAGAGCCCGGGGGGATTCACCCCTCCACTTT
CDR3 protein: CASRARGDSPLHF

V gene: TRBV10-3
D gene: NA
J gene: TRBJ2-7
clone size: NA
CDR3 DNA: TGTGCCATCAGTGTGGCGCAGGAAGTGAGAGAGCAGTACTTC
CDR3 protein: CAISVAQEVREQYF

V gene: TRBV6-5
D gene: NA
J gene: TRBJ1-4
clone size: NA
CDR3 DNA: TGTGCCAGCAGTCAGGAAAAAAAACTGTTTTTT
CDR3 protein: CASSQEKKLFF

V gene: TRBV5-1
D gene: TRBD1
J gene: TRBJ1-1
clone size: NA
CDR3 DNA: TGCGCCAGCAGCTCCACAGGACAGGGCGGCACTGAAGCTTTCTTT
CDR3 protein: CASSSTGQGGTEAFF

V gene: TRBV18
D gene: NA
J gene: TRBJ2-7
clone size: NA
CDR3 DNA: TGTGCCAGCTCACCACGGACAGCTGCCTACGAGCAGTACTTC
CDR3 protein: CASSPRTAAYEQYF

V gene: TRBV11-2
D gene: TRBD1
J gene: TRBJ2-7
clone size: NA
CDR3 DNA: TGTGCCAGCAGCTCATGGACAGGGGGCGGATACGAGCAGTACTTC
CDR3 protein: CASSSWTGGGYEQYF

V gene: TRBV5-1
D gene: NA
J gene: TRBJ1-6
clone size: NA
CDR3 DNA: TGTGCCAGCAGCTCCGGACGGTATAATTCACCCCTCCACTTT
CDR3 protein: CASSSGRYNSPLHF

V gene: TRBV7-8
D gene: NA
J gene: TRBJ2-5
clone size: NA
CDR3 DNA: TGTGCCAGCAGCCCGGTAATGGGACAGACCCAGTACTTC
CDR3 protein: CASSPVMGQTQYF

V gene: TRBV9
D gene: NA
J gene: TRBJ2-5
clone size: NA
CDR3 DNA: TGTGCCAGCAGCGCCGGGGACTTAGGGGGGGAGACCCAGTACTTC
CDR3 protein: CASSAGDLGGETQYF

V gene: TRBV6-6
D gene: NA
J gene: TRBJ1-2
clone size: NA
CDR3 DNA: TGTGCCAGCAGTATCCCACAGGCCTATGGCTACACCTTC
CDR3 protein: CASSIPQAYGYTF

V gene: TRBV29-1
D gene: NA
J gene: TRBJ2-7
clone size: NA
CDR3 DNA: TGCAGCGGAGGATTTTTAGGGGAGCAGTACTTC
CDR3 protein: CSGGFLGEQYF

V gene: TRBV5-4
D gene: TRBD1
J gene: TRBJ2-7
clone size: NA
CDR3 DNA: TGTGCCAGCAGCACCAAATTTGCAGGGGGACCTTCCTACGAGCAGTACTTC
CDR3 protein: CASSTKFAGGPSYEQYF

V gene: TRBV4-2
D gene: NA
J gene: TRBJ1-2
clone size: NA
CDR3 DNA: TGTGCCAGCAGCCAAGATTACAACGACTTCTATGGCTACACCTTC
CDR3 protein: CASSQDYNDFYGYTF

V gene: TRBV5-1
D gene: NA
J gene: TRBJ1-1
clone size: NA
CDR3 DNA: TGCGCCAGCAGCTCCCTTGATAGACCTGAAGCTTTCTTT
CDR3 protein: CASSSLDRPEAFF

V gene: TRBV18
D gene: NA
J gene: TRBJ2-7
clone size: NA
CDR3 DNA: TGTGCCAGCTCACCACGGACAGCTGCCTACGAGCAGTACTTC
CDR3 protein: CASSPRTAAYEQYF